This T cell receptor beta chain was identified in a study of blood T cell repertoires in COVID-19. The V end lost 8 bases, the J end lost 4 bases, and 14 bases lay between the germline ends. The CDR3 length is 13 residues. Germline loops: CDR1 GTSNPN, CDR2 SVGIG (reference sequence). Original data processing: From reference gene primer amplification, estimates of nucleated cell counts were derived. The protocol was immunoSEQ multiplex PCR, while the TCRdb copy is restricted to in-frame clones and leaves out a portion. For V, J and clone size, that table is used; D and trimming come from the DNA. There are around 30,000 clones in the sample; 85% occur only once, and around 7% lies in the top ten.

This clonotype was obtained from a man aged 55 to 70 with active COVID-19. This sequence joins TRBV30 and TRBJ2-2, with D possibly TRBD2 on 7 matching bases. Sample: peripheral blood. The CDR3 is CASEGGGTGELFF. For the CDR3, the DNA is TGTGCCAGTGAGGGAGGGGGCACCGGGGAGCTGTTTTTT.